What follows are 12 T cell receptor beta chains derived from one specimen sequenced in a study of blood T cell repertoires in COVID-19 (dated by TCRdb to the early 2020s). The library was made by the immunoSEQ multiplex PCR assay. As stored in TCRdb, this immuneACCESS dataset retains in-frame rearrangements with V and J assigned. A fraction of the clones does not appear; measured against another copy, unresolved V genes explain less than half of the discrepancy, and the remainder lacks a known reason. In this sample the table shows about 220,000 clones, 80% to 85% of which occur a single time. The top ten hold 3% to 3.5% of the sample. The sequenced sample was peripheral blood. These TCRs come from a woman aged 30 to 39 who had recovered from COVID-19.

In DNA form, the CDR3 reads TGTGCCAGCAGCCCGGGGGGGGGAGCCTCACCTGGGCAAAAACTGTTTTTT. Protein product: CASSPGGGASPGQKLFF. The chain has TRBV9 and TRBJ1-4, with a possible D match to TRBD1 (5 bases). The germline V and J ends were trimmed by 4 bases and 9 bases, with 25 bases remaining between them. The CDR3 length is 17 residues. Germline CDR1 reads SGDLS; CDR2 reads YYNGEE.

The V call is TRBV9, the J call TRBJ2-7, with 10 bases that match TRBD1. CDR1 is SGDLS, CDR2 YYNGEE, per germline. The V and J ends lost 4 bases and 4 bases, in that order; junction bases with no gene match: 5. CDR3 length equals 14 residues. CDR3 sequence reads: CASSPGTGEYEQYF. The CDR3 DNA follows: TGTGCCAGCAGCCCCGGGACAGGGGAATACGAGCAGTACTTC.

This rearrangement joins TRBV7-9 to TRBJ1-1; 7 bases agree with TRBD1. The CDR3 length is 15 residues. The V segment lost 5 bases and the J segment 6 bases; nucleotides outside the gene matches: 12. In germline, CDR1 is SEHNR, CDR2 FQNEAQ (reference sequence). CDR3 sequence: CASSRGTGDGAEAFF. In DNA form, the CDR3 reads TGTGCCAGCAGCCGAGGAACAGGGGATGGGGCTGAAGCTTTCTTT. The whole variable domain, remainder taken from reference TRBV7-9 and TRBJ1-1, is DTGVSQNPRHKITKRGQNVTFRCDPISEHNRLYWYRQTLGQGPEFLTYFQNEAQLEKSRLLSDRFSAERPKGSFSTLEIQRTEQGDSAMYLCASSRGTGDGAEAFFGQGTRLTVV.

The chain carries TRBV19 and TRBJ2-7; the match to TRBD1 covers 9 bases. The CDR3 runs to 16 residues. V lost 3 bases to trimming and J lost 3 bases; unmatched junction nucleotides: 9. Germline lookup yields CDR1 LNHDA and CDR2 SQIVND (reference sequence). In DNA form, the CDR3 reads TGTGCCAGTAGTATTTCGGGACAGGGATTTGACTACGAGCAGTACTTC. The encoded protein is CASSISGQGFDYEQYF.

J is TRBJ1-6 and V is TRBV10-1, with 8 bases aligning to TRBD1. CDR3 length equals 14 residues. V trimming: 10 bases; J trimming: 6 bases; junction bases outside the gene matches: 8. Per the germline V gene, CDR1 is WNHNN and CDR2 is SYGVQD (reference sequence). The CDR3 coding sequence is TGCGCCATTATAGCCGGACAGGGTAATTCACCCCTCCACTTT. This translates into CAIIAGQGNSPLHF.

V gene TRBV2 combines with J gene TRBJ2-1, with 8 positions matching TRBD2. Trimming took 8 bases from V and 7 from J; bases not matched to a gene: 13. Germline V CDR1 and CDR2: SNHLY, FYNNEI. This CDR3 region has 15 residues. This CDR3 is CASGWEAGVRNEQFF. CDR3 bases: TGTGCCAGCGGGTGGGAAGCGGGAGTTAGGAATGAGCAGTTCTTC.

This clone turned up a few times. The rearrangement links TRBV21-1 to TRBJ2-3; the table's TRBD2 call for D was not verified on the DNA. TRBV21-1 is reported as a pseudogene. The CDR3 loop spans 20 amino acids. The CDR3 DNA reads TGTGCCAGCAGCAAATCCCGTGGGGTAGCGGGACTCTCTAGCACAGATACGCAGTATTTT. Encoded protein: CASSKSRGVAGLSSTDTQYF.

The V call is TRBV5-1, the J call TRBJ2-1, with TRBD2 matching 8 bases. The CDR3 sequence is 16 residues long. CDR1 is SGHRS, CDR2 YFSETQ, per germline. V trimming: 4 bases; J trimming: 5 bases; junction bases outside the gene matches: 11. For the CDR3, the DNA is TGCGCCAGCAGCCTGGCGGTTGGTAGCGGGAACAATGAGCAGTTCTTC. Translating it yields CASSLAVGSGNNEQFF. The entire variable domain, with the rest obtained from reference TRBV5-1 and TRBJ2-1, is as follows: KAGVTQTPRYLIKTRGQQVTLSCSPISGHRSVSWYQQTPGQGLQFLFEYFSETQRNKGNFPGRFSGRQFSNSRSEMNVSTLELGDSALYLCASSLAVGSGNNEQFFGPGTRLTVL.

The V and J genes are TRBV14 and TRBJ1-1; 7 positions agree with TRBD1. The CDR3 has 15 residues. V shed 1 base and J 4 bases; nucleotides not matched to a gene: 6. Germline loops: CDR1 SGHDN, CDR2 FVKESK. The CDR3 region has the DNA TGTGCCAGCAGCCAAGGGGGGACAGTCGGCACTGAAGCTTTCTTT. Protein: CASSQGGTVGTEAFF.

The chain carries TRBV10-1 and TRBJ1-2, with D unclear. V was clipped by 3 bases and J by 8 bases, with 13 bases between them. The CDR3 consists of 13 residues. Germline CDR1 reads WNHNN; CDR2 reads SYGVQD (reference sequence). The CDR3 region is CASSDSPVRGYTF. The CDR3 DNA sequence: TGCGCCAGCAGTGATAGCCCCGTGAGGGGCTACACCTTC.

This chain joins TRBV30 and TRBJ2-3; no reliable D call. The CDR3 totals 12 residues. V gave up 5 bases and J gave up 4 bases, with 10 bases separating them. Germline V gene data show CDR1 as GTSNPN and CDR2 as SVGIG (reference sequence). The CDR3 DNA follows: TGTGCCTGGGAGGCCCGGGCAGATACGCAGTATTTT. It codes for CAWEARADTQYF.

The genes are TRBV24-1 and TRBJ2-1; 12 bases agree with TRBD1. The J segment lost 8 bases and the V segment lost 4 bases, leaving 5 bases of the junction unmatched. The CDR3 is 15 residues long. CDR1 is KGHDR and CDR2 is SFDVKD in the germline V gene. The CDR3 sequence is CATSEGQGAFDEQFF. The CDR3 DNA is TGTGCCACCAGTGAGGGACAGGGGGCCTTTGATGAGCAGTTCTTC.